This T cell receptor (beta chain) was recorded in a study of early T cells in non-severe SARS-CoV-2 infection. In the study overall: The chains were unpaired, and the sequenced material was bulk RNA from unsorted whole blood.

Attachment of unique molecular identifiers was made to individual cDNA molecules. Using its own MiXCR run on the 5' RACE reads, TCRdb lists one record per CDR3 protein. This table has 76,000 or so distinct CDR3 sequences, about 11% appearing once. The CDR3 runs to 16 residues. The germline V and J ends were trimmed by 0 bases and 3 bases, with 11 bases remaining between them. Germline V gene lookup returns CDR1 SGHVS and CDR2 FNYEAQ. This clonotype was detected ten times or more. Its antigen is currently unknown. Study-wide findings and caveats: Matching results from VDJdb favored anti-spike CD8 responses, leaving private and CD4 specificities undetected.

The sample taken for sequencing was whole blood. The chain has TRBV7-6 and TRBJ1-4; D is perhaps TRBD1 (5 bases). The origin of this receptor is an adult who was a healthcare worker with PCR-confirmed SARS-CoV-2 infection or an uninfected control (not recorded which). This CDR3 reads CASSLARGRANEKLFF. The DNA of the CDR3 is TGTGCCAGCAGCTTAGCCCGGGGGAGGGCTAATGAAAAACTGTTTTTT.